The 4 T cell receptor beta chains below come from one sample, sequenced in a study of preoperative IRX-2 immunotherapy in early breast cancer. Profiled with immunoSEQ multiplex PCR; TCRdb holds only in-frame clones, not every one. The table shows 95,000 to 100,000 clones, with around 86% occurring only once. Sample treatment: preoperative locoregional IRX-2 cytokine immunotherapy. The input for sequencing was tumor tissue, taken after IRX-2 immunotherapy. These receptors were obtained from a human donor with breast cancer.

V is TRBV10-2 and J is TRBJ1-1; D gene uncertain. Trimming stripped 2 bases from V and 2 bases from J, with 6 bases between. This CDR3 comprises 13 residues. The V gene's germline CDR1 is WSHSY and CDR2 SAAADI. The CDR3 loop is CASSEPFNTEAFF. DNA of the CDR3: TGCGCCAGCAGTGAGCCCTTTAACACTGAAGCTTTCTTT.

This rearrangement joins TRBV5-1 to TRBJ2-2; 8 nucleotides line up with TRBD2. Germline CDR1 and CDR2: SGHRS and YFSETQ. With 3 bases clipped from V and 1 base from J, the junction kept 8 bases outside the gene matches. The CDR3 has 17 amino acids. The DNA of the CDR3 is TGCGCCAGCAGCTATTTCGGCGCGGGGGGGAACACCGGGGAGCTGTTTTTT. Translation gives CASSYFGAGGNTGELFF.

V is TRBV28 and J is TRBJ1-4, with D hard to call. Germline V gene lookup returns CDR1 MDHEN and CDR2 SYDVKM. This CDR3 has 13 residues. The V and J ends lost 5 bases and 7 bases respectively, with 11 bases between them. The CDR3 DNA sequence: TGTGCCAGCAGTCCCCCCGCTAGTGAAAAACTGTTTTTT. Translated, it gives CASSPPASEKLFF.

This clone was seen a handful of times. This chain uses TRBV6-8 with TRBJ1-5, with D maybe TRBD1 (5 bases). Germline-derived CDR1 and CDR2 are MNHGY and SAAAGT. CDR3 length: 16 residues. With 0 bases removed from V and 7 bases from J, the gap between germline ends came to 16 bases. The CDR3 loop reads CASSYSSRDFAQPQHF. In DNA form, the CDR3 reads TGTGCCAGCAGTTACTCGAGTCGGGACTTCGCGCAGCCCCAGCATTTT.